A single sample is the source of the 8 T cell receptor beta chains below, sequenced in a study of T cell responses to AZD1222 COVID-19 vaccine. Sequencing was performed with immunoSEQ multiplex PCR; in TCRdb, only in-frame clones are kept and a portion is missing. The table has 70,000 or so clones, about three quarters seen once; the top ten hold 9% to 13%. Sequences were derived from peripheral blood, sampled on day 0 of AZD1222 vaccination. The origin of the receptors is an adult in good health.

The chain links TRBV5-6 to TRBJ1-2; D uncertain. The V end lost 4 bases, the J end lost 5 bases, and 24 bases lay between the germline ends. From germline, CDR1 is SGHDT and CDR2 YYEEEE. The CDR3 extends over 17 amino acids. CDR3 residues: CASSPMTSVSFKYGYTF. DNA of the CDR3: TGTGCCAGCAGCCCAATGACATCCGTATCATTTAAATATGGCTACACCTTC.

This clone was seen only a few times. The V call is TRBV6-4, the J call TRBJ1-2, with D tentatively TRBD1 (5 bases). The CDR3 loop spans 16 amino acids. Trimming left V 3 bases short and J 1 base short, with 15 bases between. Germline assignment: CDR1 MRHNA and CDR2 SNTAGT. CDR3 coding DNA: TGTGCCAGCAGTGAAGAGGTCGGGGGGTTTAACTATGGCTACACCTTC. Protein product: CASSEEVGGFNYGYTF.

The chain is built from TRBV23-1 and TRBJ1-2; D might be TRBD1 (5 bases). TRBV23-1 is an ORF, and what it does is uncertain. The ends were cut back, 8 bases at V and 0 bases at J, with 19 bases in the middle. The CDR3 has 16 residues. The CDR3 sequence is CASHRRGTKANYGYTF. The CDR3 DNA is TGCGCCAGCCACCGTAGAGGGACTAAAGCTAACTATGGCTACACCTTC.

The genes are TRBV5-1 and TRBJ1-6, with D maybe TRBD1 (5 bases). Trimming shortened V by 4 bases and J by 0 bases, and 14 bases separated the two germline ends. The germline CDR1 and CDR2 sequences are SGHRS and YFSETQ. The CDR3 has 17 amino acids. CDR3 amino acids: CASSAGTAISYNSPLHF. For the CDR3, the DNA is TGCGCCAGCAGCGCCGGGACTGCTATCTCCTATAATTCACCCCTCCACTTT.

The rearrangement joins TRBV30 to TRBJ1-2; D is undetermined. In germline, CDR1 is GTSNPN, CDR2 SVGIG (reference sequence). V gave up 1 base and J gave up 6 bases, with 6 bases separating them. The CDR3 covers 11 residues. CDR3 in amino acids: CAWSDQNGYTF. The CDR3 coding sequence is TGTGCCTGGAGTGATCAGAATGGCTACACCTTC.

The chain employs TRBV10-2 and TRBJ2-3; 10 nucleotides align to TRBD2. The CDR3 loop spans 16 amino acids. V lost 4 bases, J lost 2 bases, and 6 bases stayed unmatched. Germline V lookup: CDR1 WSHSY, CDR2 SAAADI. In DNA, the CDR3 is TGCGCCAGCAGTGGGGGTAGCGGGGGGAACACAGATACGCAGTATTTT. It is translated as CASSGGSGGNTDTQYF.

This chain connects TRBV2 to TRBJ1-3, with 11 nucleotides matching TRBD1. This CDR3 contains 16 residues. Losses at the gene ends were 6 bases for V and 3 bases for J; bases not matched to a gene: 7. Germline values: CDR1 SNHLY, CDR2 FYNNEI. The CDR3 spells CASSWDRGKFGNTIYF. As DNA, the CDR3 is TGTGCCAGCAGCTGGGACAGGGGGAAGTTTGGAAACACCATATATTTT. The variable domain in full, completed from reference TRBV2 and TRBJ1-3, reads EPEVTQTPSHQVTQMGQEVILRCVPISNHLYFYWYRQILGQKVEFLVSFYNNEISEKSEIFDDQFSVERPDGSNFTLKIRSTKLEDSAMYFCASSWDRGKFGNTIYFGEGSWLTVV.

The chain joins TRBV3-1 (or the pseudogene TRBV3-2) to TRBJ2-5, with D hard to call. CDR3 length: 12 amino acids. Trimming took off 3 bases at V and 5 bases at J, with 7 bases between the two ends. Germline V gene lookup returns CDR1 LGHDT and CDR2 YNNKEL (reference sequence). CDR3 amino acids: CASSQSPETQYF. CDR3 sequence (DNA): TGTGCCAGCAGCCAGTCTCCGGAGACCCAGTACTTC.